The sequence of this T cell receptor (beta chain) was determined in a study of CD8 T cells in ankylosing spondylitis. Germline loops: CDR1 SEHNR, CDR2 FQNEAQ (reference sequence). Trimming cost V 1 base and J 7 bases, with 14 bases left between them. The CDR3 is 14 residues long. Study results and caveats: Ankylosing spondylitis blood seemed to carry a telltale TCR beta motif made of under ten highly homologous variants. In the blood and synovial fluid of reactive arthritis, some motif variants had been previously reported. As reported, disease-linked clones showed significant enrichment in matched ankylosing spondylitis synovial fluid. Those disease-linked clones were CD8+; they were also relatively rare in peripheral blood.

Using its own MiXCR run on the 5' RACE reads, TCRdb lists one record per CDR3 protein. This sample yields about 300,000 distinct CDR3 sequences, of which approximately 10% are seen a single time; roughly a tenth belongs to the top ten. As for this clonotype: As yet, its antigen is unknown.

The V gene is TRBV7-9, the J gene TRBJ2-7; D gene uncertain. The sequence was obtained from a female donor with ankylosing spondylitis or in good health (not recorded which). The specimen sequenced was blood, either unsorted or a sorted T cell fraction (not recorded which). This CDR3 is CASSLGSGGREQYF. The CDR3 DNA reads as TGTGCCAGCAGCTTAGGATCAGGCGGCCGGGAGCAGTACTTC. Together with reference TRBV7-9 and TRBJ2-7, the CDR3 gives the full variable domain: DTGVSQNPRHKITKRGQNVTFRCDPISEHNRLYWYRQTLGQGPEFLTYFQNEAQLEKSRLLSDRFSAERPKGSFSTLEIQRTEQGDSAMYLCASSLGSGGREQYFGPGTRLTVT.